The entry below gives a single T cell receptor (beta chain) sequence along with its context. Its antigen specificity is not known. Base-call qualities are not available, and no considerably larger clone is one nucleotide away. In the prospective study, participants were about 18 to 95 years old, resided in 24 geographic areas of the United States, and were enrolled through a virtual design. To assign participants to cohorts, the prospective study relied on clinical history that participants themselves reported in a screening survey and a study questionnaire. Each participant in the prospective study had whole blood, serum and a nasopharyngeal or oropharyngeal swab collected by mobile phlebotomists. Over an approximately 2-month period, participants in the prospective study had the option of providing additional blood draws and questionnaires. Prospective study blood samples were shipped either frozen or at room temperature before DNA extraction.

The immunoSEQ Assay, a bias-controlled multiplex PCR, was used to amplify TCRbeta CDR3 regions from genomic DNA. Turning to the authors' computational methods: The number of nucleated cells in each sample was estimated from the amplification of reference gene primers within the assay. To quantify the absolute abundance of each unique TCRbeta CDR3 rearrangement, sequence reads were collapsed and filtered. For each sample, productive Simpson clonality was calculated as the square root of Simpson's diversity index across productive rearrangements. The table was pulled from immuneACCESS by TCRdb, which kept in-frame rearrangements only. Such tables lose some clones; where checked, under half of the loss comes from unresolved V genes, and the rest has no known cause. V and J calls and clone size are those listed in that table; D and trimming were worked out from the DNA. The sample table contains 150,000 to 200,000 clones; only one count was recorded for about 85% of them. The top ten clonotypes cover approximately 23% of the sample.

This sample stems from a study of blood T cell repertoires in COVID-19 (TCRdb year 2020). Describing the broader study: Recovered participants in ImmuneRACE Cohort 3 were defined by two consecutive negative NP/OP PCR tests, clearance by a healthcare professional, or resolution of symptoms. Samples from collaborators originated in the United States, Italy and Spain and spanned both the acute and convalescent phases of COVID-19. The material from the prospective study consisted of cDNA or gDNA derived from T cells, B-cell-depleted T cells, or PBMCs. Subjects who had been exposed to COVID-19, were actively infected with it, or had recovered from it provided the deeply sampled blood TCRbeta repertoires that made up the dataset. The repertoires were released in a freely available public database meant as a resource for research on the immune response to SARS-CoV-2. The samples were drawn from two sources: the first 160 participants of the ongoing ImmuneRACE study, and fewer than 1,500 subjects contributed by 6 global collaborators. Nearly every sample came with metadata listing a de-identified subject ID, COVID-19 status, age in years and sex. Where available, HLA class I and class II types were taken from metadata supplied by the sample provider and were not determined by assay-based typing.

General conclusions and limits of the study: The amount of clinical and demographic metadata varied by source and participant and was provided uncurated.

CDR1 and CDR2, looked up from the germline V gene, are SGHTA and FQGNSA. From its cysteine to its phenylalanine, the CDR3 spans 16 amino acids. The entry retains the CDR3 DNA only, 48 bases that are in frame from base 1. At the junction V is shortened by 5 bases and J by 5 bases; bases outside the gene matches: 13. This TCR came from a woman aged 40 to 55 in a cohort exposed to, infected with or recovered from COVID-19 (not recorded which). The rearranged chain carries TRBV7-2 and TRBJ2-5, with 8 middle bases fitting TRBD1. Sample: PBMCs or T cells enriched from blood (not recorded which). The sequence in DNA is TGTGCCAGCAGCGAAGAGGGGCGGACAGGGTGGGAGACCCAGTACTTC. Its translation is CASSEEGRTGWETQYF.